Described below is a single T cell receptor beta chain sequence and its context. These data are taken from a study of long-term antiretroviral therapy in people with HIV. Investigators performed immunoSEQ version v3.0 at survey level. Sequencing was performed with immunoSEQ multiplex PCR; in TCRdb, only in-frame clones are kept and a portion is missing. Of some 30,000 clones listed, about 90% are singletons. This CDR3 is 12 amino acids long. Trimming pared 3 bases from V and 5 bases from J, leaving 10 bases between. Germline CDR1 and CDR2: GTSNPN and SVGIG (reference sequence). Material: unsorted PBMCs, obtained 2 years after starting antiretroviral therapy. This receptor was identified in a man in his fifties or sixties with HIV. The V gene is TRBV30, the J gene TRBJ1-1; D gene ambiguous. CDR3 coding DNA: TGTGCCTGGAGCCTCCGGGGAACTGAAGCTTTCTTT. Residues: CAWSLRGTEAFF. Full variable domain (missing parts from reference TRBV30 and TRBJ1-1): SQTIHQWPATLVQPVGSPLSLECTVEGTSNPNLYWYRQAAGRGLQLLFYSVGIGQISSEVPQNLSASRPQDRQFILSSKKLLLSDSGFYLCAWSLRGTEAFFGQGTRLTVV.